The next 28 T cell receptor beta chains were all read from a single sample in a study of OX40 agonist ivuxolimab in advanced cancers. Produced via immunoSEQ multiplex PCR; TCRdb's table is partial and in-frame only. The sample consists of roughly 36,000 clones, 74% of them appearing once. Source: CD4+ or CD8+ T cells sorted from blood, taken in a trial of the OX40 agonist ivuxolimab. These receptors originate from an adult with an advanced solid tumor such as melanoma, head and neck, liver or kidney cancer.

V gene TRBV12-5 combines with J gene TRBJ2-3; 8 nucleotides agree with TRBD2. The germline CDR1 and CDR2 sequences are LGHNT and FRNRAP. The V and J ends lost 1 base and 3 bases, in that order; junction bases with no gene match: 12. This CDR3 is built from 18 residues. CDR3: CASGLGLLGGGNTDTQYF. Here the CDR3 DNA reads TGTGCTAGTGGTTTGGGTCTTCTGGGCGGGGGGAATACAGATACGCAGTATTTT.

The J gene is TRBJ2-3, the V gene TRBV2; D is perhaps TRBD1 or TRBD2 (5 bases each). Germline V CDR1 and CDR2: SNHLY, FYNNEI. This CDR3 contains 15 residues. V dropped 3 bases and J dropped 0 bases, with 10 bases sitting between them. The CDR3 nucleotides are TGTGCCAGCAGTGATTGGGACCCTAGCACAGATACGCAGTATTTT. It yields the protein CASSDWDPSTDTQYF.

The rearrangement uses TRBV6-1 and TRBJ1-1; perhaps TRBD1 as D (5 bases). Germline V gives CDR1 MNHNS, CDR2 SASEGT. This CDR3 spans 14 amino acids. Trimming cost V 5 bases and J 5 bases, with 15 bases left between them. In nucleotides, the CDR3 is TGTGCCAGCAGTTTGACAGCTGAAAGAACTGAAGCTTTCTTT. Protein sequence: CASSLTAERTEAFF.

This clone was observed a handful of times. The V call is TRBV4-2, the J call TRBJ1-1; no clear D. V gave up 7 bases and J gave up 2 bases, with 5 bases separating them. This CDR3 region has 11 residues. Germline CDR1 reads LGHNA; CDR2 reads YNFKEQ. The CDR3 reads CASKRNTEAFF. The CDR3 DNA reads TGTGCCAGCAAGCGTAACACTGAAGCTTTCTTT.

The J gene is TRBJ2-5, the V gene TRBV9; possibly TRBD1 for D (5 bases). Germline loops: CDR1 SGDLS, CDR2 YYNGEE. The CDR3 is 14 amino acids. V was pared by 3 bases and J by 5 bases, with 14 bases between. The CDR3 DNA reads TGTGCCAGCAGCGCCCTGCAGGGTGGGGAGACCCAGTACTTC. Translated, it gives CASSALQGGETQYF.

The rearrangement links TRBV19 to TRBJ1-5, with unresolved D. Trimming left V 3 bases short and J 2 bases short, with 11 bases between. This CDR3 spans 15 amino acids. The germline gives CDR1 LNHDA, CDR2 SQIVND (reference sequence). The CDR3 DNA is TGTGCCAGTAGTATTGGGCAAGCGCGCAATCAGCCCCAGCATTTT. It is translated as CASSIGQARNQPQHF.

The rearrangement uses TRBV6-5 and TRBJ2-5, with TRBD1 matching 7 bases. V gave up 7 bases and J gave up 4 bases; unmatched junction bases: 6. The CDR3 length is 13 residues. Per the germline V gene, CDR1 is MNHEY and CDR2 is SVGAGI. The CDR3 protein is CASTHTGAETQYF. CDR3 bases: TGTGCCAGCACCCACACAGGGGCAGAGACCCAGTACTTC.

Here the CDR3 reads CASTPDGGNGYTF. The CDR3 region has the DNA TGTGCCAGCACCCCCGACGGGGGGAATGGCTACACCTTC. The chain is built from TRBV5-4 and TRBJ1-2, with TRBD1 as a possible D gene (5 bases). Germline assignment: CDR1 SGHNT and CDR2 YYREEE (reference sequence). CDR3 length: 13 residues. Trimming shortened V by 6 bases and J by 6 bases, and 15 bases separated the two germline ends. The variable domain in full, with the rest retrieved from reference TRBV5-4 and TRBJ1-2, is ETGVTQSPTHLIKTRGQQVTLRCSSQSGHNTVSWYQQALGQGPQFIFQYYREEENGRGNFPPRFSGLQFPNYSSELNVNALELDDSALYLCASTPDGGNGYTFGSGTRLTVV.

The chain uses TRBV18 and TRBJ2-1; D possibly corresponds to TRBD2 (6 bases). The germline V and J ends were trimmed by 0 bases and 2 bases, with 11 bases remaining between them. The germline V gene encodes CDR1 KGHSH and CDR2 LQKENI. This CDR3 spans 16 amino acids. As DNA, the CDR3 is TGTGCCAGCTCACCACCGGGACGGACTACCTACAATGAGCAGTTCTTC. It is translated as CASSPPGRTTYNEQFF.

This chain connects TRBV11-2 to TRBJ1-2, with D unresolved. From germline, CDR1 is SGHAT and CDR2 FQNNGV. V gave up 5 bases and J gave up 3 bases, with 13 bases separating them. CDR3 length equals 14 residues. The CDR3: CASSQQVSYYGYTF. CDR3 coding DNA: TGTGCCAGCAGCCAGCAGGTCTCTTACTATGGCTACACCTTC.

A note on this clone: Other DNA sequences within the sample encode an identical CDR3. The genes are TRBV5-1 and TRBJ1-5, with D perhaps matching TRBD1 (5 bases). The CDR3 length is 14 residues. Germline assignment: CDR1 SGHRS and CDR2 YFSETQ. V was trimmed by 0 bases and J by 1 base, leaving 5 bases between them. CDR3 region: CASSLGTSNQPQHF. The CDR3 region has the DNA TGCGCCAGCAGCTTGGGGACAAGCAATCAGCCCCAGCATTTT.

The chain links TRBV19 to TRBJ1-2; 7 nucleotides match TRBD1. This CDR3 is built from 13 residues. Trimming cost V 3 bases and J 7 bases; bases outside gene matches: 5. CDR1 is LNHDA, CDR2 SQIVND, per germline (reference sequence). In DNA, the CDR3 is TGTGCCAGTAGTATCGACAGGGATCCTGGCTACACCTTC. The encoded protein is CASSIDRDPGYTF.

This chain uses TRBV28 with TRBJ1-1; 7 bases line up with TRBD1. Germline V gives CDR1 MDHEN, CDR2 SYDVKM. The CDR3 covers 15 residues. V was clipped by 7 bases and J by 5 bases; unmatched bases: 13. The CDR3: CASTPGTGEWTEAFF. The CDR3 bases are TGTGCCAGCACCCCCGGAACAGGGGAATGGACTGAAGCTTTCTTT.

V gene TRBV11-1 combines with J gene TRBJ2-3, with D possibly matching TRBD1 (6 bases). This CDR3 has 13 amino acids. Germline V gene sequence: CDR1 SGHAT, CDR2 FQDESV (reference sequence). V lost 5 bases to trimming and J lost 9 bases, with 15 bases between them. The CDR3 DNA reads TGTGCCAGCAGCCTCCGGGACATTTCCACGCAGTATTTT. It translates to CASSLRDISTQYF.

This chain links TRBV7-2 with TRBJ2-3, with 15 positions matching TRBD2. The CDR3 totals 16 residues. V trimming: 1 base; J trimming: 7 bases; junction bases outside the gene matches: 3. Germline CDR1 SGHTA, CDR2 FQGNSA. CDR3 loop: CASSLGGTSGGHTQYF. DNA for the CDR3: TGTGCCAGCAGCTTAGGAGGGACTAGCGGGGGGCATACGCAGTATTTT.

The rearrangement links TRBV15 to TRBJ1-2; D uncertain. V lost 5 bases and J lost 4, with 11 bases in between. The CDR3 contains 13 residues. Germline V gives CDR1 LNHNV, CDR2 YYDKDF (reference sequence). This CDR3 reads CATSSISGYGYTF. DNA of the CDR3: TGTGCCACCAGCTCCATTTCGGGCTATGGCTACACCTTC.

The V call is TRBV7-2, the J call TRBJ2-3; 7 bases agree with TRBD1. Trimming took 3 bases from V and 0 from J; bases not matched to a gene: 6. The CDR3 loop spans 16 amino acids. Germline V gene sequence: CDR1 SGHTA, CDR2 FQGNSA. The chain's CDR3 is CASSLGQPASTDTQYF. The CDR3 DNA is TGTGCCAGCAGCTTGGGACAGCCGGCTAGCACAGATACGCAGTATTTT.

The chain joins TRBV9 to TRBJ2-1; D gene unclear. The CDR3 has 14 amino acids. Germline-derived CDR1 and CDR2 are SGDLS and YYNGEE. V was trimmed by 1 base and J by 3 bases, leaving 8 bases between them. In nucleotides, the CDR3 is TGTGCCAGCAGCGTATCTGGGTACTACAATGAGCAGTTCTTC. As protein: CASSVSGYYNEQFF. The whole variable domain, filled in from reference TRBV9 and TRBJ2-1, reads DSGVTQTPKHLITATGQRVTLRCSPRSGDLSVYWYQQSLDQGLQFLIQYYNGEERAKGNILERFSAQQFPDLHSELNLSSLELGDSALYFCASSVSGYYNEQFFGPGTRLTVL.

CDR3 nucleotide sequence: TGTGCCAGCAGCCTAGGACAGGGGGACACCGGGGAGCTGTTTTTT. Its translation is CASSLGQGDTGELFF. This sequence joins TRBV9 and TRBJ2-2; 10 nucleotides align to TRBD1. V shed 4 bases and J 3 bases; nucleotides not matched to a gene: 3. The CDR3 runs 15 residues. Germline V gene lookup returns CDR1 SGDLS and CDR2 YYNGEE.

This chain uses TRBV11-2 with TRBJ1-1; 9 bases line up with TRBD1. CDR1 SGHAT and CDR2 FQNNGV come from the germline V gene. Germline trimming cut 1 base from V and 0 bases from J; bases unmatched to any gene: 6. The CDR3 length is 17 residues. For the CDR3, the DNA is TGTGCCAGCAGCTTAGGCGGACAGGGGCGGATGAACACTGAAGCTTTCTTT. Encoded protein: CASSLGGQGRMNTEAFF.

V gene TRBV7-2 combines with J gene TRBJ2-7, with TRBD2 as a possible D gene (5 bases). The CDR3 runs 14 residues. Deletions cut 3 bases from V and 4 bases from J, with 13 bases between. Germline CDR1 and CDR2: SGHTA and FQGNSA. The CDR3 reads CASSFGRRFYEQYF. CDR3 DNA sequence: TGTGCCAGCAGCTTTGGCCGGAGGTTTTACGAGCAGTACTTC.

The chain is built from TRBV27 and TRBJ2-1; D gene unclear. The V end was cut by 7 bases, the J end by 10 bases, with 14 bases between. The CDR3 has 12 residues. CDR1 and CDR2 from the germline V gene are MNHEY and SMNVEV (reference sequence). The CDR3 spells CASKSPQSEQFF. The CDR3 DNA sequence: TGTGCCAGCAAATCCCCCCAATCAGAGCAGTTCTTC.

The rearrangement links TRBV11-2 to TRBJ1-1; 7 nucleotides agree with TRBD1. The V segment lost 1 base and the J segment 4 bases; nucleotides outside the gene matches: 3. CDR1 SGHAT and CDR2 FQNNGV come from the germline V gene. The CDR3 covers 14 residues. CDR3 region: CASSLVPGGTEAFF. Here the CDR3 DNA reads TGTGCCAGCAGCTTAGTACCAGGGGGCACTGAAGCTTTCTTT.

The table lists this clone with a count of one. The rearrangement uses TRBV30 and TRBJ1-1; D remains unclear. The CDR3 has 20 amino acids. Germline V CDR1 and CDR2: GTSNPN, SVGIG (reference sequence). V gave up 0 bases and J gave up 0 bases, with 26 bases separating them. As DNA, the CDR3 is TGTGCCTGGAGTGTAGGACTTCGTATCCGGCAAAAGATAGTGAACACTGAAGCTTTCTTT. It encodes CAWSVGLRIRQKIVNTEAFF. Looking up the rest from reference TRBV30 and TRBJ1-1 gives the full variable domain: SQTIHQWPATLVQPVGSPLSLECTVEGTSNPNLYWYRQAAGRGLQLLFYSVGIGQISSEVPQNLSASRPQDRQFILSSKKLLLSDSGFYLCAWSVGLRIRQKIVNTEAFFGQGTRLTVV.

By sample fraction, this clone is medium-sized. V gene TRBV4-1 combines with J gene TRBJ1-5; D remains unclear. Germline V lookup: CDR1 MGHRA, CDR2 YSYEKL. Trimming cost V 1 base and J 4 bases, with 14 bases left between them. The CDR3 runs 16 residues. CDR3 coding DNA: TGCGCCAGCAGCCAAGTAGCGGAAAACTCGAATCAGCCCCAGCATTTT. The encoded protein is CASSQVAENSNQPQHF.

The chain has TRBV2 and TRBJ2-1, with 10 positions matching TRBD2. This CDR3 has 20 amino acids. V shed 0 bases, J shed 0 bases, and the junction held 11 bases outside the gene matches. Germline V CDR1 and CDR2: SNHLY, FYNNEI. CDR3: CASSEAIAGGRSTSYNEQFF. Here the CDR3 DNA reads TGTGCCAGCAGTGAAGCGATAGCGGGGGGCCGCTCAACCTCCTACAATGAGCAGTTCTTC.

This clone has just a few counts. CDR3: CASSVGTNSYEQYF. The CDR3 DNA is TGTGCCAGCAGCGTTGGGACAAACAGCTACGAGCAGTACTTC. The chain joins TRBV9 to TRBJ2-7; D is possibly TRBD1 (6 bases). The CDR3 extends over 14 amino acids. Trimming removed 2 bases at V and 3 bases at J, with 12 bases between. Looked up from germline, CDR1 is SGDLS and CDR2 is YYNGEE.

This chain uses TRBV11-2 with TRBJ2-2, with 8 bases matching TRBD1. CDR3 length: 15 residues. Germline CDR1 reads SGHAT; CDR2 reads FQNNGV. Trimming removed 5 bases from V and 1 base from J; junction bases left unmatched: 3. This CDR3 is CASSRTGMNTGELFF. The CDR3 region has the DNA TGTGCCAGCAGCCGGACAGGGATGAACACCGGGGAGCTGTTTTTT.